This record looks at one T cell receptor beta chain sequence and its context. The data originate from a study of CD8 T cells in Susac syndrome. An input of roughly 0.5 to 1 ug of RNA was subjected to reverse transcription using random hexamers. MiXCR was run by TCRdb on the immunoSEQ multiplex PCR reads, yielding one entry per CDR3 protein. This sample has approximately 200,000 distinct CDR3 sequences, with around 93% found just once. Sequencing was done on a sample of CD4+ T cells from PBMCs. The TCR originated in a human donor with multiple sclerosis.

The CDR3 loop is CASSLDFRTGATDTQYF. The DNA for the CDR3 is TGTGCCAGCAGTTTAGATTTCCGGACAGGGGCGACAGATACGCAGTATTTT. The chain links TRBV12-3 or TRBV12-4 to TRBJ2-3; 9 bases align to TRBD1. The length of the CDR3 is 17 residues. Unmatched junction bases numbered 8, after V lost 1 base and J lost 3 bases.